This T cell receptor (beta chain) was recovered during a study of cytomegalovirus exposure and HLA in healthy donors. Whole-study results and caveats: Whilst most TCR sequences proved rare, a subset of public TCRs occurred across many donors. CMV antigen specificity was confirmed in vitro for three CMV-associated chains. Several top significant clusters appeared, in a later analysis, to be linked to common viral pathogens.

Vbeta (60) and Jbeta (13) primers were used in the PCR. The repertoire was sequenced with immunoSEQ multiplex PCR; TCRdb's copy has only in-frame clones and lacks some. The table includes fewer than 130,000 clones, around 60% detected once. A word on this clone: Its antigen is still unknown.

With 5 bases clipped from V and 5 bases from J, the junction kept 8 bases outside the gene matches. The CDR3 has 15 residues. CDR1 LNHDA and CDR2 SQIVND come from the germline V gene (reference sequence). Sequenced material: PBMCs. This chain links TRBV19 with TRBJ2-5, with TRBD2 matching over 10 bases. This TCR came from a man between 25 and 39 years old in good health and CMV-seropositive. The CDR3 region has the DNA TGTGCCAGTAGTGCAGGGGGAGCGGGGGGGGAGACCCAGTACTTC. This encodes CASSAGGAGGETQYF.